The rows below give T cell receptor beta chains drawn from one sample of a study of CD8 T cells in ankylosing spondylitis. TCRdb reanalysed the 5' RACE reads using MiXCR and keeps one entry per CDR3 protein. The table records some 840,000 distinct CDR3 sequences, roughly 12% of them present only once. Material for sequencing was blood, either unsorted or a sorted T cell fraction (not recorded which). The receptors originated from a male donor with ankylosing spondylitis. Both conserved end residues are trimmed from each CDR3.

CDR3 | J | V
SALTESNYGYT | TRBJ1-2 | TRBV20-1
ASSLVHLVAAQY | TRBJ2-5 | TRBV11-2
SVSRGSHT | TRBJ1-2 | TRBV29-1
ASGDRGGLGETQY | TRBJ2-5 | TRBV12-3/TRBV12-4
ASTRTGIGELF | TRBJ2-2 | TRBV2
SPVAGGAEQF | TRBJ2-1 | TRBV20-1
ASISPKPGQMNTEAF | TRBJ1-1 | TRBV12-2
ASRFSGVGTEAF | TRBJ1-1 | TRBV4-3
SVGFARDYGYT | TRBJ1-2 | TRBV29-1
ASSSGLERPDEQY | TRBJ2-7 | TRBV5-4
ATSDSRWTGQYNEQF | TRBJ2-1 | TRBV24-1
ACSPPGTGGPEAF | TRBJ1-1 | TRBV30
ASSQDRESTDTQY | TRBJ2-3 | TRBV4-3
ASSLRPGQPNTEAF | TRBJ1-1 | TRBV12-3/TRBV12-4
ASSPPDGRKGIQY | TRBJ2-4 | TRBV18
ATSRGRTIDYEQY | TRBJ2-7 | TRBV15
ASTLWKADTQY | TRBJ2-3 | TRBV7-9
SARIAISSEQY | TRBJ2-7 | TRBV20-1
ASRLRLGADTQY | TRBJ2-3 | TRBV10-1
ASSYPSGTEAF | TRBJ1-1 | TRBV6-6
ASSLVGGVGQPQH | TRBJ1-5 | TRBV5-1
SPGQGYYGYT | TRBJ1-2 | TRBV20-1
ASSELDSNQPQH | TRBJ1-5 | TRBV2
ASSYGTVNTEAF | TRBJ1-1 | TRBV6-5
ASSPGLIGNEQF | TRBJ2-1 | TRBV4-1
ASSVALAGANTGELF | TRBJ2-2 | TRBV9
SARDPRQGINTEAF | TRBJ1-1 | TRBV20-1
ASRAGTVYNEQF | TRBJ2-1 | TRBV5-1
ASSRNGRVGETQY | TRBJ2-5 | TRBV6-1
AWRDPNRGNTEAF | TRBJ1-1 | TRBV30
SAEGGSNQPQH | TRBJ1-5 | TRBV20-1
ASSLQGTTTYEQY | TRBJ2-7 | TRBV5-5
ASSHRTGTEAF | TRBJ1-1 | TRBV4-3
ATSFSGYSYNEQF | TRBJ2-1 | TRBV24-1
ASSSKLAGDYEQY | TRBJ2-7 | TRBV7-8
ASSFGGRALETQY | TRBJ2-5 | TRBV5-4
AISGNPGTSGRAGETQY | TRBJ2-5 | TRBV10-3
ASSRDWSTDTQY | TRBJ2-3 | TRBV7-2
ASSPDRATAGGYT | TRBJ1-2 | TRBV5-5